Below, one T cell receptor (beta chain) is given with its context. The sample is drawn from a study of blood T cell repertoires in COVID-19. Looking at the study overall: Sample material is recorded as cDNA or gDNA derived from T cells, B-cell-depleted T cells, or PBMCs.

TCRdb's copy holds only in-frame clones and misses some; the assay was immunoSEQ multiplex PCR. The profile shows 70,000 to 75,000 clones, 65% to 85% of them singletons. The TCR comes from a woman between 55 and 75 years old with acute or convalescent COVID-19. The sequenced material came from peripheral blood.

The CDR3 sequence is CATSDRTGAEAFF. The CDR3, as DNA: TGTGCCACCAGTGACCGGACAGGTGCGGAAGCTTTCTTT. V gene TRBV24-1 combines with J gene TRBJ1-1; 7 bases match TRBD1. Germline V lookup: CDR1 KGHDR, CDR2 SFDVKD. Losses at the gene ends were 4 bases for V and 8 bases for J; bases not matched to a gene: 6. The CDR3 is 13 amino acids.